The present T cell receptor (beta chain) was sequenced within a study of cytomegalovirus exposure and HLA in healthy donors (dated by TCRdb to the late 2010s). A note on the overall study: In an earlier analysis of roughly 500 of the donors, 276 Gb of sequence data and some 100 million unique TCR beta sequences from about 190 million T cells were reported. An early release covering roughly 580 HLA-typed donors comprised about 290 gigabases of sequencing data and approximately 80 million unique TCR sequences. Of the approximately 400 genotyped donors, 65% to 90% fell in the genetic ancestry cluster associated with self-reported Caucasian donors. The study aimed to test whether signatures of past pathogen exposure could be identified by cataloging public T cell receptors. The study profiled the T cell repertoires of hundreds of subjects by immunosequencing and related them to cytomegalovirus serostatus. Besides the first cohort of about 730 subjects, a separate validation cohort made up of 95 to 150 different subjects was used. High-throughput TCR immunosequencing, statistical association of individual TCRs with disease status, and machine learning were combined to predict cytomegalovirus infection status. In a later analysis, previously published TCR beta repertoires from fewer than 750 donors were re-analyzed and high-resolution HLA genotyping was added so that TCR occurrence patterns could be studied. Rather than using new phenotypic data, the later analysis identified candidate immune exposures from TCR beta sequences and from how often those sequences occurred across donors. An earlier analysis of some 500 of the donors applied high-throughput TCR beta sequencing to assess whether each TCR beta V gene segment acted as functional or pseudogenic. Alongside the repertoire data, information on donor age, sex, ethnicity and CMV serostatus was compiled. Genome-wide SNP genotypes for about 60% of the roughly 700 donors were used in a later genetic analysis, which treated that subset as a discovery cohort. All discovery cohort repertoires had been generated using a single sequencing platform. HLA typing included class I and class II loci at four-digit resolution. Typing coverage differed by locus: A, B, C, DRB1 and DQB1 were typed in about 620-640 donors, DQA1 in 500 to 550, DPA1 in 606, and DPB1 in around 490. Roughly 5 DR-DQ haplotypes were handled as single units for association and clustering, since linkage in the cohort was strong. Across around 400 genotyped donors of the cohort, an average of approximately 220,000 unique TCR beta nucleotide sequences per donor were sequenced, and about a sixth of those sequences were non-productive. Findings and caveats that apply to the study as a whole: Specific HLA alleles were associated with 18,000 or so TCR beta sequences at a false discovery rate of 0.05 in a later analysis. A later analysis found that HLA-associated TCR beta chains were more clonally expanded and had lower generation probabilities than equally common non-associated chains. Cytomegalovirus status was reported to be diagnosed by the classifier with high specificity and sensitivity in both the original and validation cohorts. An association between a missense DCLRE1C variant and V-gene and J-gene trimming of TCR beta chains was found in a later genetic analysis and replicated in an independent cohort. In a later analysis, the rate of TCR association differed among HLA loci, with DRB1 alleles having the most associated TCRs and HLA-C alleles having the fewest. Because the 87-base-pair reads could not distinguish some IMGT-functional V segments, including TRBV6-2 and TRBV6-3, those segments were excluded. A cluster of highly shared sequence variants was judged likely to be a technical artifact of the sequencing pipeline. Because counts were too low, about 15 rarely observed V segments, including chromosome 9 orphons, were left out of the earlier analysis of approximately 580 of the donors. Three of the identified cytomegalovirus-associated TCR beta chains were confirmed in vitro to be specific for cytomegalovirus antigens. A later analysis found that most CMV-associated TCR beta chains appeared HLA-restricted, with HLA associations seemingly driven largely by CMV exposure. In this cohort, only TCR beta chains were sequenced, and detectable features were limited by the absence of alpha or paired-chain data. CMV serostatus was the only immune exposure information available for the cohort. Most TCR sequences were observed very rarely across donors, whereas some public TCRs were present in many individuals. Correlated functional status among segregating V segments might be attributable to linkage disequilibrium, but an unknown experimental factor could not be ruled out. Strong co-occurrence of HLA alleles, especially DR and DQ, made assigning TCR associations to individual alleles difficult. A later genetic analysis reported fewer N-insertions in productive TCRs among donors in an Asian-associated ancestry cluster than the roughly 640-donor mean. In the study, some 160 TCR beta chains were listed as associated with cytomegalovirus. A further reported finding was that TCR beta sequences accurately predicted the HLA-A and HLA-B alleles for most subjects in the first cohort. It was suggested by the authors that the approach could potentially be generalized to other disease states and immunological phenotypes. Because some donors lacked HLA typing at each locus, the association tests relied only on the typed subset. The presence/absence analyses assumed that sequencing depth was roughly uniform across donors, and that assumption may not be true. In an earlier analysis of under 600 of the donors, most TCR beta V segments were observed in productive rearrangements about 87% or about 30% of the time, broadly matching IMGT annotations. In a later analysis, several top co-occurrence clusters were reported to appear linked to parvovirus B19, influenza, CMV and Epstein-Barr virus.

As for this clone: The antigen it binds to is not known. Within one base of it there is no much larger clone, and no base qualities were kept.

The cohort was made up of 666 healthy bone marrow donors. At the time of sampling, every cohort member was nominally healthy, though immune exposures that went unrecorded were likely present. The donor tested CMV seropositive, placing the donor among the 290 or so seropositive members of the cohort. Every donor gave a peripheral blood sample, and the peripheral blood mononuclear cells from that sample were used for TCR beta sequencing. Genomic DNA extraction from the blood cell samples was performed with the Qiagen DNeasy Blood Extraction Kit. The library was prepared using the immunoSEQ multiplex PCR assay. A mixture of 60 forward primers for TCR Vbeta segments and 13 reverse primers for TCR Jbeta segments was used in the multiplex PCR. Amplification of the CDR3 region of rearranged TCR beta genes was performed with a multiplex PCR assay on genomic DNA. Amplified TCR beta libraries were sequenced as 87-base-pair reads on the Illumina HiSeq System. In the source study's methods: In a later analysis, 77 million or so unique TCR beta chains were counted across the 650 to 700 repertoires, and roughly 9.9 million of these chains were shared by at least two donors. A nearest-neighbor algorithm error-corrected the raw reads and collapsed the reads into unique sequences, merging closely related sequences to remove PCR and sequencing errors. CDR3 sequences were aligned to IMGT reference sequences to assign V, D and J gene segments. For a sequence to be retained, a match of at least six nucleotides was required to both a V gene segment and a J gene segment. A rearrangement counted as productive if the CDR3 had no stop codons and remained in frame with V and J, and every other rearrangement counted as non-productive. CDR3 was defined by IMGT convention, running from the second conserved V-encoded cysteine to the conserved J-encoded phenylalanine. In an earlier analysis of more than 550 of the donors, sequences lacking an unambiguous match to a single V gene segment were excluded. In an earlier analysis of several hundred of the donors, V segments were called functional above 56.7% productive rearrangements and were called segregating when the between-donor standard deviation exceeded 5%. A statistical classification framework was built for diagnosing cytomegalovirus status from the catalog of TCR beta chain sequences. A later analysis assigned V and J genes by comparing TCR nucleotide sequences with IMGT/GENE-DB human TR gene sequences. A later analysis assigned CDR3 sequences and most-parsimonious VDJ recombination scenarios with the TCRdist pipeline. In a later analysis, each TCR beta chain was defined by its CDR3 amino acid sequence together with its V-gene family, and reads lacking a unique V-gene family were excluded. In a later analysis, 550 to 650 highly shared, low-generation-probability nucleotide sequences were removed to address suspected cross-contamination and a sequencing artifact. In a later analysis, a clonal expansion index for each public chain was calculated from normalized within-repertoire ranks of inferred template counts. A later analysis computed generation probabilities with a VDJ recombination model fitted to out-of-frame rearrangements, and checked the results against IGoR. A later analysis scored TCR-TCR, TCR-HLA and TCR-CMV co-occurrence with hypergeometric tests, applying a repertoire-size bias correction to TCR pairs. False discovery rates were estimated in a later analysis by permuting HLA or CMV assignments 20 times. In a later analysis, co-occurring TCRs were grouped using DBSCAN, with TCRdist sequence similarity added in when clustering inside HLA-allele-positive subsets. For co-occurrence clustering, repertoires with fewer than 30,000 or more than 120,000 public chains were excluded, along with five repertoires with anomalous nucleotide sharing. TCRdb retrieved this table from immuneACCESS and kept in-frame rearrangements only. Not all clones are present; in checked studies, unresolved V genes account for under half, and no reason is known for the remainder. That table gives V, J and clone size, and the DNA gave D and trimming. The table for this sample lists over 200,000 clones; just over 75% of them were counted only once. The ten biggest clones cover less than 3.5% of the sample.

Deletion took 3 bases off V and 3 bases off J, with a span of 11 bases between the germline ends. Reading from cysteine to phenylalanine, the CDR3 counts 13 amino acids. Only CDR3 DNA remains: 39 bases, in frame from the first base. The germline V gene (reference sequence) specifies GTSNPN as CDR1 and SVGIG as CDR2. The clonotype originates from an older woman in good health and CMV-seropositive. The receptor chain draws on TRBV30 and TRBJ1-1, with the identity of the D gene unclear. Sequenced input: PBMCs. The CDR3 sequence is CAWSAQRDTEAFF. Here is the DNA: TGTGCCTGGAGCGCGCAGCGGGACACTGAAGCTTTCTTT.